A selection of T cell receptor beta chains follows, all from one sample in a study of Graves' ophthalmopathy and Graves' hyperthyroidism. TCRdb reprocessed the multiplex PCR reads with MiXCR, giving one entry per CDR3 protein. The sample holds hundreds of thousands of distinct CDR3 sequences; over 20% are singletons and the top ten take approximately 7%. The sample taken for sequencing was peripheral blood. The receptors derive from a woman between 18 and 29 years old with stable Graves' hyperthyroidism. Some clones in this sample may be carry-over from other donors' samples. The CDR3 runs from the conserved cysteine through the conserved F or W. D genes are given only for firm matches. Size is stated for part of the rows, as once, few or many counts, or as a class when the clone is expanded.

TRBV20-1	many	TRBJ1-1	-	TGCAGTGCTTTCCGGGACGGCCACACTGAAGCTTTCTTT	CSAFRDGHTEAFF
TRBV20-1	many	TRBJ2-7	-	TGCAGTGCTAGAGCGCGCGTTTTGGGCAACGAGCAGTACTTC	CSARARVLGNEQYF
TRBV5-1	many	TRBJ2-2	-	TGCGCCAGCAGCTTCCAGGGTCGGAACACCGGGGAGCTGTTTTTT	CASSFQGRNTGELFF
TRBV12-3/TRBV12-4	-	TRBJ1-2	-	TGTGCCAGCAGTTTCACAGGGTCGGACTATGGCTACACCTTC	CASSFTGSDYGYTF
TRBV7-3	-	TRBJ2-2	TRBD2	TGTGCCAGCAGCTTACCCTTCCTAGCGGGGGGGCCCACCGGGGAGCTGTTTTTT	CASSLPFLAGGPTGELFF
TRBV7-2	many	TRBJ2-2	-	TGTGCCAGCAGCTTAGCCCGGGCGGGCGGGGAGCTGTTTTTT	CASSLARAGGELFF
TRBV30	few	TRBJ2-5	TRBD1	TGTGCCTGGTCCTTCCGACAGGGAGAGACCCAGTACTTC	CAWSFRQGETQYF
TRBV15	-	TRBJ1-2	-	TGTGCCACCAGTCCCTTCGGGTCCAGGGAAAACGGCTACACCTTC	CATSPFGSRENGYTF
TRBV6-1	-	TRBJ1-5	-	TGTGCCAGCAAACTTCGGACAGATAGCAATCAGCCCCAGCATTTT	CASKLRTDSNQPQHF
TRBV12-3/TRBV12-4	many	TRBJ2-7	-	TGTGCCAGCAGTTTAGACGGATCAATCTACGAGCAGTACTTC	CASSLDGSIYEQYF
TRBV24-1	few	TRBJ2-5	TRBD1	TGTGCCACCAGTGGGCCACAGGGGACGACCCAGTACTTC	CATSGPQGTTQYF
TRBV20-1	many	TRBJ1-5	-	TGCAGTGCTAGTCGAGCGGGGCTGTATAGCAATCAGCCCCAGCATTTT	CSASRAGLYSNQPQHF
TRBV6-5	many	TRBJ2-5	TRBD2	TGTGCCAGCAGTTACTCGCTAGCGGGGGCACAAGAGACCCAGTACTTC	CASSYSLAGAQETQYF
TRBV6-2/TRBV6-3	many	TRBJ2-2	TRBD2	TGTGCCAGCAGTTACTCGATCCTAGCGGCCAACACCGGGGAGCTGTTTTTT	CASSYSILAANTGELFF
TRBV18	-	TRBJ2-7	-	TGTGCCAGCTCACCTAGCCTTTCTCGCGAGCAGTACTTC	CASSPSLSREQYF
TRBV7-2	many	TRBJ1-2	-	TGTGCCAGCAGCCTCCGACAGGATACTAACTATGGCTACACCTTC	CASSLRQDTNYGYTF
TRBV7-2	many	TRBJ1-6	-	TGTGCCAGCAGCTCCACCTCACCCCTCCACTTT	CASSSTSPLHF
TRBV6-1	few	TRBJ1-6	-	TGTGCCAGCGGGGGTAGCTCCTATAATTCACCCCTCCACTTT	CASGGSSYNSPLHF